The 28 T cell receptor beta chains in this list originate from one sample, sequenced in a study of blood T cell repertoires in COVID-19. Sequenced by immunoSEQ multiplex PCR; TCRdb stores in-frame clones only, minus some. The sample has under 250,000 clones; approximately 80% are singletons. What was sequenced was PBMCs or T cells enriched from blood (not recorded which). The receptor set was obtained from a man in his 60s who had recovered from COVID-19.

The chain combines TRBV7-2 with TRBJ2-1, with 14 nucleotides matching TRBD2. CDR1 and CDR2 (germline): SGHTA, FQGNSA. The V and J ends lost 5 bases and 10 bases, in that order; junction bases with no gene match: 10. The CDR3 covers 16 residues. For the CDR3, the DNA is TGTGCCAGCAGCATACCGGGACTAGCGGGGGCCGGCGAGCAGTTCTTC. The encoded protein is CASSIPGLAGAGEQFF.

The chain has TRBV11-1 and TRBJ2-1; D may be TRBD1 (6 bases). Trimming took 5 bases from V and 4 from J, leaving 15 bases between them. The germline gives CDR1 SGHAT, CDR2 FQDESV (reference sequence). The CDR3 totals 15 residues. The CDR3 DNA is TGTGCCAGCAGCCCCGGGGACAACCCTTACAATGAGCAGTTCTTC. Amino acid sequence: CASSPGDNPYNEQFF.

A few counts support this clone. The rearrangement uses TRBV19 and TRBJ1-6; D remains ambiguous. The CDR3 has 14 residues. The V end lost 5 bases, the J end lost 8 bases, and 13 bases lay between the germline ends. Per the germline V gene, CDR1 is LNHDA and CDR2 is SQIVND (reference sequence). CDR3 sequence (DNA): TGTGCCAGTAGTCCGAGGGCCCGGGATTCACCCCTCCACTTT. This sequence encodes CASSPRARDSPLHF.

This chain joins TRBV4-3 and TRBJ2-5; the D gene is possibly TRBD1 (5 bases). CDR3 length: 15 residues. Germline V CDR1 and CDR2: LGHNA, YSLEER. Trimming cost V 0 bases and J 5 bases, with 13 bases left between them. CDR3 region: CASSQELGRWETQYF. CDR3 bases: TGCGCCAGCAGCCAAGAGTTGGGGCGTTGGGAGACCCAGTACTTC.

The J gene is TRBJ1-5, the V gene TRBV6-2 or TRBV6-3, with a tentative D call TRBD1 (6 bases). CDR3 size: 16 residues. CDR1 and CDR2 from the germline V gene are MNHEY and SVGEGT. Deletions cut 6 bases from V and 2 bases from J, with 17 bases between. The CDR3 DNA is TGTGCCAGCAGCCAATACAGGGTTTGGGGCAATCAGCCCCAGCATTTT. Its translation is CASSQYRVWGNQPQHF.

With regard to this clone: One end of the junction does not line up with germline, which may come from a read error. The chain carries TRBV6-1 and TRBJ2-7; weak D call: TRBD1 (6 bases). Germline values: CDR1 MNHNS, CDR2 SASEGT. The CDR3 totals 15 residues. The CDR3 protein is CASSKATGAPYEQYF. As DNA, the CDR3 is TGTGCCAGCAGTAAAGCGACAGGCGCGCCCTACGAGCAGTACTTC.

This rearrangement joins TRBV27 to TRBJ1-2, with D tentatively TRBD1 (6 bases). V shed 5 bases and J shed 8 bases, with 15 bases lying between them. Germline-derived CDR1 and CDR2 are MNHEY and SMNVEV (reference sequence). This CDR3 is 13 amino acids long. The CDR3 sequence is CASSRGHSTGYTF. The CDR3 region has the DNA TGTGCCAGCAGTAGGGGACACAGTACCGGCTACACCTTC.

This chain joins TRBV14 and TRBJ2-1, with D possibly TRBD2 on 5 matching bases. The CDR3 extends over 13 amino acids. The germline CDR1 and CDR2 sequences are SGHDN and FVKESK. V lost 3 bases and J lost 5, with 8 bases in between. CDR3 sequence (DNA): TGTGCCAGCAGCCACTGGGAGAACAATGAGCAGTTCTTC. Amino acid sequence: CASSHWENNEQFF.

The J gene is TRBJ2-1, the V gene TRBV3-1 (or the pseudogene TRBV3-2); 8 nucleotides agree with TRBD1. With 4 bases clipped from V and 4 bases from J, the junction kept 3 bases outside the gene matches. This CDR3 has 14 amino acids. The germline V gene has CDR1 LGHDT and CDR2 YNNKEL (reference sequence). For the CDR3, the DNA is TGTGCCAGCAGCCTCCGGGACAGGTACAATGAGCAGTTCTTC. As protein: CASSLRDRYNEQFF.

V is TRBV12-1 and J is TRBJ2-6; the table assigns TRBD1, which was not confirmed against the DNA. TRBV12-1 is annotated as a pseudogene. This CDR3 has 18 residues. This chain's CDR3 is CASSQRTGRSSGANVLTF. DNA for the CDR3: TGTGCCAGCAGCCAGAGGACAGGACGATCCTCTGGGGCCAACGTCCTGACTTTC.

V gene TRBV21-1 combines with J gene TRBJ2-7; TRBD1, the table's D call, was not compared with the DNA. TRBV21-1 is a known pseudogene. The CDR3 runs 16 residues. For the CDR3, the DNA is TGTGCCAGCCCTCGAAGCAGGGGGACAGTGTTTGACGAGCAGTACTTC. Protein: CASPRSRGTVFDEQYF.

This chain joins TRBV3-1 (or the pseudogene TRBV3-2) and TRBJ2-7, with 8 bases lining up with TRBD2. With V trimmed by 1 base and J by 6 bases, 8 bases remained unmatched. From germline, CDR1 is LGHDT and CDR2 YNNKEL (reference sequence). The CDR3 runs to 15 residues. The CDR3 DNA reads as TGTGCCAGCAGCCAAGTCGTGGGACTAGATCCCGAGCAGTACTTC. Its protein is CASSQVVGLDPEQYF.

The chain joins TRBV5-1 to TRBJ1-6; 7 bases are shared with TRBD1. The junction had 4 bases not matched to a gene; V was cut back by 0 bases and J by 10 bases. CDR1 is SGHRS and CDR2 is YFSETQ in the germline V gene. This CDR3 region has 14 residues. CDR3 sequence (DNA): TGCGCCAGCAGCTTGGGAGAGGACAGGTCACCCCTCCACTTT. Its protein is CASSLGEDRSPLHF.

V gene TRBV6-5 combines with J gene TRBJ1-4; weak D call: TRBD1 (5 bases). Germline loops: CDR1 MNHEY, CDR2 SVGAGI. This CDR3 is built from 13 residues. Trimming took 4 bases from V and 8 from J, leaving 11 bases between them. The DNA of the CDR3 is TGTGCCAGCAGTTTTGACAAGGGGGAAAAACTGTTTTTT. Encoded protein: CASSFDKGEKLFF.

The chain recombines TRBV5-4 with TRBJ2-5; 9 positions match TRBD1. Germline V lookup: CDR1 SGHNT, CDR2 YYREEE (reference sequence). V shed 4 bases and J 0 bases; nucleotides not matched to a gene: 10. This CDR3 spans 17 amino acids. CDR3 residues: CASSPGQGRGYQETQYF. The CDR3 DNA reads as TGTGCCAGCAGCCCCGGACAGGGGAGGGGGTACCAAGAGACCCAGTACTTC.

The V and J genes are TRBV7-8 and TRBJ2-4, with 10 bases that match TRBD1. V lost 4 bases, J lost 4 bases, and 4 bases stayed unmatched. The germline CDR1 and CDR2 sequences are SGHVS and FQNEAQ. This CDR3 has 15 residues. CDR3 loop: CASSSTGGEKNIQYF. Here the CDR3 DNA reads TGTGCCAGCAGCTCGACAGGGGGCGAGAAAAACATTCAGTACTTC.

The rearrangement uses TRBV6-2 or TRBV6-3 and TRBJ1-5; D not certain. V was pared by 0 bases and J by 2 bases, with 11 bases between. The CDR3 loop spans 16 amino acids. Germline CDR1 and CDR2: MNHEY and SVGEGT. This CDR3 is CASSYSLMSGNQPQHF. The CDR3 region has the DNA TGTGCCAGCAGTTACTCGTTGATGTCGGGCAATCAGCCCCAGCATTTT.

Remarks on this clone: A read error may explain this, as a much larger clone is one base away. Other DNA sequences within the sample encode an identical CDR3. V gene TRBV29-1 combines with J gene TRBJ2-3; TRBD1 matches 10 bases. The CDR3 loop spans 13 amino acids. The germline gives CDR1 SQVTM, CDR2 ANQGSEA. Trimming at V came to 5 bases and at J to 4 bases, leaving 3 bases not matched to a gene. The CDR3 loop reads CSVRDRGPDTQYF. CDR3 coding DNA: TGCAGCGTTCGGGACAGGGGACCAGATACGCAGTATTTT.

In DNA, the CDR3 is TGTGCCAGCAGGCTCTCCGGGACAGAAAAACTGTTTTTT. Its protein is CASRLSGTEKLFF. The chain carries TRBV6-5 and TRBJ1-4; possible D gene TRBD1, 6 bases. This CDR3 spans 13 amino acids. Trimming removed 6 bases from V and 8 bases from J, with 13 bases in between. Germline V gene lookup returns CDR1 MNHEY and CDR2 SVGAGI.

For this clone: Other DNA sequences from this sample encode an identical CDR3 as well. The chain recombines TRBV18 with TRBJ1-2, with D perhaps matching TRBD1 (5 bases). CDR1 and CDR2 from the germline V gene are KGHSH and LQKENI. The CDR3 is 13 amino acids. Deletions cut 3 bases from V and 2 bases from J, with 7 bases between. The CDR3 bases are TGTGCCAGCTCACCGACAGAGAACTATGGCTACACCTTC. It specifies CASSPTENYGYTF.

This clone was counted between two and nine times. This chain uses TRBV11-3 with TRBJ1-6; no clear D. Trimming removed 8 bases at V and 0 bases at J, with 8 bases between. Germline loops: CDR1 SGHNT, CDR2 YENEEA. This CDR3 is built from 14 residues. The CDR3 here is CASRWSSYNSPLHF. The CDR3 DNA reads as TGTGCCAGCCGATGGAGCTCCTATAATTCACCCCTCCACTTT.

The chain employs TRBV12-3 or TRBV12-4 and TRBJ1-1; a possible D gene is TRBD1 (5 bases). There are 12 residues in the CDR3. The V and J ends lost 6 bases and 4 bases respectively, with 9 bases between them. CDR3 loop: CASSTTGTEAFF. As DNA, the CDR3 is TGTGCCAGCAGCACAACAGGCACTGAAGCTTTCTTT.

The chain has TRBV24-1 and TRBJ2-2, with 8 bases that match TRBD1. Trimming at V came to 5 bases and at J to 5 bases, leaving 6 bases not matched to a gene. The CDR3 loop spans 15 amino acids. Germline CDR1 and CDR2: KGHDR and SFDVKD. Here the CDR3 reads CATSVGTGLTGELFF. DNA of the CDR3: TGTGCCACCAGTGTAGGGACAGGACTTACCGGGGAGCTGTTTTTT.

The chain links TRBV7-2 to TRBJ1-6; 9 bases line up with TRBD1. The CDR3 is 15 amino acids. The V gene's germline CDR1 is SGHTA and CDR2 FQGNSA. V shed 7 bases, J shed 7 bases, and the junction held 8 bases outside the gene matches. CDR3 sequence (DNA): TGTGCCAGCACCATGGACAGGGGCGACAATTCACCCCTCCACTTT. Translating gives CASTMDRGDNSPLHF.

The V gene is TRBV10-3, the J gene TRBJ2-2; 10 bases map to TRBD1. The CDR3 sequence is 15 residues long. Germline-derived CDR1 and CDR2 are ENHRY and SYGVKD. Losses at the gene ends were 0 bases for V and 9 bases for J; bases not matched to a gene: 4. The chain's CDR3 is CAISESGQGPRELFF. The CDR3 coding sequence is TGTGCCATCAGTGAGTCGGGACAGGGGCCCCGGGAGCTGTTTTTT.

In nucleotides, the CDR3 is TGTGCCAGCAATCCAAGGACTCCATACACCGGGGAGCTGTTTTTT. This gives the protein CASNPRTPYTGELFF. The V and J genes are TRBV6-5 and TRBJ2-2; maybe TRBD2 (5 bases). Per the germline V gene, CDR1 is MNHEY and CDR2 is SVGAGI. The CDR3 has 15 residues. Trimming shortened V by 7 bases and J by 3 bases, and 15 bases separated the two germline ends.

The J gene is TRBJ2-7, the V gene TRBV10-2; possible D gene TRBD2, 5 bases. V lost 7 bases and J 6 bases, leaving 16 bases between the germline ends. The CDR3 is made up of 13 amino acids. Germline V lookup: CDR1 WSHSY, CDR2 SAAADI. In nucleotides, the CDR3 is TGCGCCAGCATCTCCGGGGAGTTTGGCGAGCAGTACTTC. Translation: CASISGEFGEQYF.

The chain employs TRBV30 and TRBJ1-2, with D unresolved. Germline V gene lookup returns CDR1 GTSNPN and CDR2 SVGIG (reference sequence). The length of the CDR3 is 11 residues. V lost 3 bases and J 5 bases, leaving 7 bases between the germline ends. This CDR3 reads CAWSLSYGYTF. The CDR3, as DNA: TGTGCCTGGAGCCTAAGTTATGGCTACACCTTC.